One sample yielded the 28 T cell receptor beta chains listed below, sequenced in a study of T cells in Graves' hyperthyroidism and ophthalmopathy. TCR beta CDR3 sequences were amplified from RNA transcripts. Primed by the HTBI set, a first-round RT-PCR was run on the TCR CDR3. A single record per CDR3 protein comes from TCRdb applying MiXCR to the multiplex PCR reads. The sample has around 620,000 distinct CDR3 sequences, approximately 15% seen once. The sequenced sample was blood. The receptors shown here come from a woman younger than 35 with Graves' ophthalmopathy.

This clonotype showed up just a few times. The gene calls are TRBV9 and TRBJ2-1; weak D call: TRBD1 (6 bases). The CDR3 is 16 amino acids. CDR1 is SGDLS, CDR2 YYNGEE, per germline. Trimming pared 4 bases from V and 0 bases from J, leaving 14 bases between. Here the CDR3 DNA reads TGTGCCAGCAGCCCCCGACAGGTGAGCTCCTACAATGAGCAGTTCTTC. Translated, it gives CASSPRQVSSYNEQFF.

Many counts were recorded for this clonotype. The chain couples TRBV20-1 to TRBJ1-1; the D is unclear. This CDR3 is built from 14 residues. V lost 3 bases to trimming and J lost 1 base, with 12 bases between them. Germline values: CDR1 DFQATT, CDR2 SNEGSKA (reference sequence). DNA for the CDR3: TGCAGTGCTAGGAGCGGGATTTCGAACACTGAAGCTTTCTTT. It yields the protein CSARSGISNTEAFF.

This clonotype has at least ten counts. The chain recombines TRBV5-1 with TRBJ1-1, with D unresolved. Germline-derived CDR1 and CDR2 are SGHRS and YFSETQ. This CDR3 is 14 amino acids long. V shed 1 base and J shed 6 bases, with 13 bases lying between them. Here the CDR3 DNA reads TGCGCCAGCAGCTTGCCCGACGATGGGGCTGAAGCTTTCTTT. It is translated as CASSLPDDGAEAFF.

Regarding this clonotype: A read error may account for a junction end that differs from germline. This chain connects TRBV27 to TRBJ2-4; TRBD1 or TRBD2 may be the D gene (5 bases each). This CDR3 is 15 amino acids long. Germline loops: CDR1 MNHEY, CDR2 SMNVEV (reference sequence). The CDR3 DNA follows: TGTGCCGGCAGTTTATCGCCAGGGAGCCTAAACATTCAGTACTTC. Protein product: CAGSLSPGSLNIQYF.

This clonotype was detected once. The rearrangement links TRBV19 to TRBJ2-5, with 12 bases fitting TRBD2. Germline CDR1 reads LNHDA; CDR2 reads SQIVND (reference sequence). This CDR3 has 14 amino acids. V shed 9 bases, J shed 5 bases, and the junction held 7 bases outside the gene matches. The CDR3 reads CASRLAGVDETQYF. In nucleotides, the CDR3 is TGTGCCAGCCGACTAGCGGGAGTGGATGAGACCCAGTACTTC.

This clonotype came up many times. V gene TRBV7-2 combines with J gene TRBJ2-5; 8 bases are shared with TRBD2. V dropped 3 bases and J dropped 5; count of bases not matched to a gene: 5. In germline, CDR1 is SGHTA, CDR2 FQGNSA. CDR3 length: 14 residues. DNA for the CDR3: TGTGCCAGCAGCTTTTGGGGCGGGAGGGAGACCCAGTACTTC. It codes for CASSFWGGRETQYF.

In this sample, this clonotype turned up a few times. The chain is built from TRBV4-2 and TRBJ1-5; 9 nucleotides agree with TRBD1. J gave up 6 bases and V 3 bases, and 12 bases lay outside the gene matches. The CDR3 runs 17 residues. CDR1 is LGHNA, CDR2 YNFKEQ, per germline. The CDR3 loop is CASSHRTGERVGQPQHF. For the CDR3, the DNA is TGTGCCAGCAGCCACCGGACAGGGGAGAGAGTTGGTCAGCCCCAGCATTTT.

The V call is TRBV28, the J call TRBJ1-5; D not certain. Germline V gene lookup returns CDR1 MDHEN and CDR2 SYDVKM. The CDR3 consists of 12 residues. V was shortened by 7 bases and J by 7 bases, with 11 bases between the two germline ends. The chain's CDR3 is CASTILRQPQHF. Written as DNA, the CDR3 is TGTGCCAGCACCATCCTCAGGCAGCCCCAGCATTTT.

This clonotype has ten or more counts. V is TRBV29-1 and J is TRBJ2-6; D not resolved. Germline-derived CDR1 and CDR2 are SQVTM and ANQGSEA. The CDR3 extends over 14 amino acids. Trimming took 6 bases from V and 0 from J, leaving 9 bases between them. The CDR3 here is CSVHPDSGANVLTF. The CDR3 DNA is TGCAGCGTCCACCCAGACTCTGGGGCCAACGTCCTGACTTTC.

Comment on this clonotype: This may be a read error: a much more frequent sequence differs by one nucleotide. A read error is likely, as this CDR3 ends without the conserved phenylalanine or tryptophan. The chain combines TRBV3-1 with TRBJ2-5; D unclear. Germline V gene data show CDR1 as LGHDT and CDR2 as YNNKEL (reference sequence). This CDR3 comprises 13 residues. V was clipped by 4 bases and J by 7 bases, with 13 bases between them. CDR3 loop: CASSPLELGTQYL. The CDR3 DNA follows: TGTGCCAGCAGCCCTCTCGAACTGGGGACCCAGTACCTC.

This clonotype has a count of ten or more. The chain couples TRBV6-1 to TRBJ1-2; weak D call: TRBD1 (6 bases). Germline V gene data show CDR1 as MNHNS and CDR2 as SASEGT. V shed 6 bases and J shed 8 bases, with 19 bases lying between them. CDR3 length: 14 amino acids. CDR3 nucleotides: TGTGCCAGCAGCCTGCAGGGGTGGAGGAACGGCTACACCTTC. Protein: CASSLQGWRNGYTF.

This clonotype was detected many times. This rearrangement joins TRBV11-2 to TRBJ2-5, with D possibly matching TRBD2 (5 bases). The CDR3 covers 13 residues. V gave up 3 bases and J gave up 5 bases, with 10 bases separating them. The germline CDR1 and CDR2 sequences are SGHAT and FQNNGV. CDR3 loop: CASSFSGWETQYF. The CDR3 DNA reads TGTGCCAGCAGCTTTTCGGGGTGGGAGACCCAGTACTTC.

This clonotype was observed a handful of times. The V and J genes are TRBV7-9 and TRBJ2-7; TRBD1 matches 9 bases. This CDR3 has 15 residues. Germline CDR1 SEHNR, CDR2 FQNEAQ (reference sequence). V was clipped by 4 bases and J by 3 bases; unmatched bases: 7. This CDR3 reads CASSSEDRGYYEQYF. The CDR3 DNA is TGTGCCAGCAGCTCCGAGGACAGGGGCTACTACGAGCAGTACTTC.

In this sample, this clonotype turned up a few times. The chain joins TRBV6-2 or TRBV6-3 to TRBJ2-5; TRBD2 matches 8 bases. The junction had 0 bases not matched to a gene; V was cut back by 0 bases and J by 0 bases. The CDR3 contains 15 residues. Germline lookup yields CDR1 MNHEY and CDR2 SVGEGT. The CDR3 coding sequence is TGTGCCAGCAGTTACTCGCGGGGGGACCAAGAGACCCAGTACTTC. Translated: CASSYSRGDQETQYF.

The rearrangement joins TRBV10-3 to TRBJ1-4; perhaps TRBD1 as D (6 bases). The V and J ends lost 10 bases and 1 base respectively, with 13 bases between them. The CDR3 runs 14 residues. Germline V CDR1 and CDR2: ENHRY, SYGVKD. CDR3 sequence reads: CATRGRGTNEKLFF. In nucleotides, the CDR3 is TGTGCCACCCGGGGGCGAGGAACTAATGAAAAACTGTTTTTT.

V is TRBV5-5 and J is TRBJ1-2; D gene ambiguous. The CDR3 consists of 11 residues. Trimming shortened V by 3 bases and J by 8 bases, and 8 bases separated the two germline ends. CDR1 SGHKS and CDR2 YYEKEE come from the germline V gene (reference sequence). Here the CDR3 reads CASSSEVGYTF. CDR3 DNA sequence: TGTGCCAGCAGCTCGGAAGTGGGCTACACCTTC.

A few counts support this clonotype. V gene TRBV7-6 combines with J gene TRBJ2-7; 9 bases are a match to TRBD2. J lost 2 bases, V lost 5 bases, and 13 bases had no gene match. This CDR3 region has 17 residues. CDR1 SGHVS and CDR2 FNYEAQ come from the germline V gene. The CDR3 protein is CASSSSGSGRMAYEQYF. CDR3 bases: TGTGCCAGCAGCAGTAGTGGTAGCGGGAGAATGGCCTACGAGCAGTACTTC.

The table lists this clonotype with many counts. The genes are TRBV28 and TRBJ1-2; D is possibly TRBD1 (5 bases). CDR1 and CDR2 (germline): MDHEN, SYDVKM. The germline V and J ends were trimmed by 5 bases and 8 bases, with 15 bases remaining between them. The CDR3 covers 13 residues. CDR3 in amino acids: CASSGGTSWGYTF. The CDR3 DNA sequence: TGTGCCAGCAGTGGAGGGACTTCGTGGGGCTACACCTTC.

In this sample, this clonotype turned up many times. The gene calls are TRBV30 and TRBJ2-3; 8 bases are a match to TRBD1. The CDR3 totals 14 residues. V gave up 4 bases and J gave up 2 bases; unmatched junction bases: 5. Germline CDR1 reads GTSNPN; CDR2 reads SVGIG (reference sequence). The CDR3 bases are TGTGCCTGGACCCGGACAGGGTACACAGATACGCAGTATTTT. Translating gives CAWTRTGYTDTQYF.

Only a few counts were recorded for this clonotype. In DNA form, the CDR3 reads TGTGCCAGCAGTGTATTACTAGCCAATGAGCAGTTCTTC. It translates to CASSVLLANEQFF. The rearrangement joins TRBV12-3 or TRBV12-4 to TRBJ2-1; D might be TRBD2 (6 bases). V dropped 5 bases and J dropped 6 bases, with 11 bases sitting between them. The CDR3 has 13 residues.

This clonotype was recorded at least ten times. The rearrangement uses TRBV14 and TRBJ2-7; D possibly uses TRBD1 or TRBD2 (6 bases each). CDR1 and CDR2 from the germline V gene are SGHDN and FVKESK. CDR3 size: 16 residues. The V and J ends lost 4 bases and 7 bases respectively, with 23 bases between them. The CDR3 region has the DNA TGTGCCAGCAGCCGATTCTTGGAGGGCAAAGGGGGAGAGCAGTACTTC. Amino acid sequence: CASSRFLEGKGGEQYF.

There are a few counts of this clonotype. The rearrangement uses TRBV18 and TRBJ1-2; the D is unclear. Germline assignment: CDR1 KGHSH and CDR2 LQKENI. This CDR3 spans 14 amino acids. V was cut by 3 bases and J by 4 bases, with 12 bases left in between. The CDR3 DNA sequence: TGTGCCAGCTCACCTTCCGGAGCCCTCTATGGCTACACCTTC. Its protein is CASSPSGALYGYTF.

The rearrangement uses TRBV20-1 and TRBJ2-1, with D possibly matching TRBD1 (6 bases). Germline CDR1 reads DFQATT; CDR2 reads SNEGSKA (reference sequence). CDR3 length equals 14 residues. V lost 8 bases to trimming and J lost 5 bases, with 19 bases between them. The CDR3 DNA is TGCAGTACCAAAGGGACACGGACAGACAATGAGCAGTTCTTC. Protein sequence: CSTKGTRTDNEQFF.

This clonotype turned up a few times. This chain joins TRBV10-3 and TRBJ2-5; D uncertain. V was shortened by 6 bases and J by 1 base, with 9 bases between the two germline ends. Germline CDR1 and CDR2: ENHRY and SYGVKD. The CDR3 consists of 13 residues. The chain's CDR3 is CAISVQIQETQYF. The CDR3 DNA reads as TGTGCCATCAGCGTGCAGATCCAAGAGACCCAGTACTTC.

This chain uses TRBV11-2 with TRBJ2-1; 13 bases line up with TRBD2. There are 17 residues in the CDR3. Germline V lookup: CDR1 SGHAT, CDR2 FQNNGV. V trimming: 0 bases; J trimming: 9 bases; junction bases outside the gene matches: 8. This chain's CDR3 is CASSLDLGLAGMGEQFF. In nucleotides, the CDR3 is TGTGCCAGCAGCTTAGATCTGGGACTAGCGGGAATGGGTGAGCAGTTCTTC.

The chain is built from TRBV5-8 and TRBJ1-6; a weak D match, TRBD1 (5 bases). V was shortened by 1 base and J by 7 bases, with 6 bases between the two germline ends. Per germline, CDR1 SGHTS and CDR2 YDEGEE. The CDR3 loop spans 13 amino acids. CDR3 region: CASSLKGNSPLHF. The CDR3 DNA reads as TGTGCCAGCAGCTTGAAGGGGAATTCACCCCTCCACTTT. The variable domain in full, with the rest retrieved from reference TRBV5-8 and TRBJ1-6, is EAGVTQSPTHLIKTRGQQATLRCSPISGHTSVYWYQQALGLGLQFLLWYDEGEERNRGNFPPRFSGRQFPNYSSELNVNALELEDSALYLCASSLKGNSPLHFGNGTRLTVT.

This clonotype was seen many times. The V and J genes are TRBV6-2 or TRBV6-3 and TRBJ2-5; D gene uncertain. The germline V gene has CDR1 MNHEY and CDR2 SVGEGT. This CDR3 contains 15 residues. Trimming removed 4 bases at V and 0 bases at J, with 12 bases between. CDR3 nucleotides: TGTGCCAGCAGTTCTCCCTTGGCATACCAAGAGACCCAGTACTTC. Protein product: CASSSPLAYQETQYF.

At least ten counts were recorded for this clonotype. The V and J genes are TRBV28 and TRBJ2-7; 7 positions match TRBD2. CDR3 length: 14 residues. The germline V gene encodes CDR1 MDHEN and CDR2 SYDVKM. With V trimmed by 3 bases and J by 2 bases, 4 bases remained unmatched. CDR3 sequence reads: CASSFYGGTYEQYF. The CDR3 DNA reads TGTGCCAGCAGTTTTTACGGGGGGACCTACGAGCAGTACTTC.